Sequencing of this T cell receptor beta chain was carried out in a study of T cell changes during pregnancy in multiple sclerosis. Germline V gives CDR1 LNHNV, CDR2 YYDKDF (reference sequence). The CDR3 extends over 16 amino acids. V lost 6 bases and J lost 5, with 22 bases in between. Method: immunoSEQ multiplex PCR; TCRdb's copy keeps in-frame clones and lacks some. Among around 72,000 clones, roughly nine tenths were seen once, and the ten largest hold approximately 2%. The sample was peripheral blood, taken in the second trimester of pregnancy. This receptor was identified in a female donor in good health, enrolled as a control in a pregnancy study. The V gene is TRBV15, the J gene TRBJ2-5, with D perhaps TRBD2 (5 bases). In DNA form, the CDR3 reads TGTGCCACCAGGGGAGTACCGGGCCACCCGGAGGAGACCCAGTACTTC. Protein product: CATRGVPGHPEETQYF.